The clone carrying this T cell receptor (beta chain) was found a few times. These data belong to a study of memory CD4+ T cells and cytomegalovirus serostatus. The germline gives CDR1 LNHDA, CDR2 SQIVND (reference sequence). V lost 1 base to trimming and J lost 7 bases; unmatched junction nucleotides: 5. The CDR3 loop spans 15 amino acids. Libraries were prepared by immunoSEQ multiplex PCR; TCRdb keeps only in-frame clonotypes and omits some of them. This table holds some 50,000 clones, around three quarters found once. The sort gate was single viable CD3+CD4+CD8-CD45RO+ cells for memory CD4+ T cells.

The sequence came from an adult in good health and CMV-seronegative. Sequenced material: memory CD4+ T cells from blood. The chain employs TRBV19 and TRBJ2-1; 9 bases are shared with TRBD2. The chain's CDR3 is CASSIGLAGPNEQFF. Here the CDR3 DNA reads TGTGCCAGTAGTATAGGGCTAGCGGGGCCTAATGAGCAGTTCTTC.